Following are 18 T cell receptor beta chains from one sample sequenced in a study of T cell repertoires in cytomegalovirus infection. Antigens of these TCRs are unknown. TCRdb reanalysed the reads using MiXCR and keeps one entry per CDR3 protein. Found here are almost 90,000 distinct CDR3 sequences, less than 30% of them singletons; the top ten hold approximately 71%. Specimen: CD8+ T cells from cultured PBMCs, collected from culture after CMV antigen stimulation. Every receptor here comes from a human donor in good health (CMV status not recorded). Some clones in this sample may be carry-over from other donors' samples.

The chain couples TRBV27 to TRBJ1-4, with a tentative D call TRBD1 (6 bases). The CDR3 runs to 15 residues. In germline, CDR1 is MNHEY, CDR2 SMNVEV (reference sequence). The V and J ends lost 6 bases and 5 bases respectively, with 16 bases between them. The DNA for the CDR3 is TGTGCCAGCAGCCCCAGACAGGACTTAAATGAAAAACTGTTTTTT. It encodes CASSPRQDLNEKLFF.

The V and J genes are TRBV20-1 and TRBJ1-2; unclear D gene. The CDR3 has 13 amino acids. Per germline, CDR1 DFQATT and CDR2 SNEGSKA (reference sequence). V dropped 1 base and J dropped 5 bases, with 11 bases sitting between them. The CDR3 nucleotides read TGCAGTGCTAGAGGGGAAGAGCTATATGGCTACACCTTC. This encodes CSARGEELYGYTF.

Note on this clonotype: The junction does not match germline at one end; this may be a read error. This chain connects TRBV6-6 to TRBJ2-1, with TRBD2 matching 11 bases. Germline V lookup: CDR1 MNHNY, CDR2 SVGAGI (reference sequence). The CDR3 length is 15 residues. In nucleotides, the CDR3 is TGTGCCAGCAGGAATGGACTAGCGGGCCCCAATAAGCAGTTCTTC. It encodes CASRNGLAGPNKQFF.

The rearrangement links TRBV20-1 to TRBJ2-5; no firm D call. CDR3 length: 10 residues. Germline CDR1 and CDR2: DFQATT and SNEGSKA (reference sequence). V was clipped by 3 bases and J by 5 bases, with 4 bases between them. In nucleotides, the CDR3 is TGCAGTGCTAGGGGGGAGACCCAGTACTTC. It specifies CSARGETQYF.

This chain links TRBV2 with TRBJ1-6; D remains unclear. Germline V CDR1 and CDR2: SNHLY, FYNNEI. Trimming took off 4 bases at V and 9 bases at J, with 7 bases between the two ends. The CDR3 has 12 amino acids. The CDR3 is CASSGAGSPLHF. The CDR3, as DNA: TGTGCCAGCAGTGGAGCGGGTTCACCCCTCCACTTT.

In this sample, this clonotype turned up many times. The rearrangement joins TRBV7-8 to TRBJ2-5; 8 bases match TRBD2. The CDR3 extends over 14 amino acids. Trimming cost V 6 bases and J 5 bases; bases outside gene matches: 8. CDR1 SGHVS and CDR2 FQNEAQ come from the germline V gene. The DNA of the CDR3 is TGTGCCAGCAGGTTCGGGGGGGCCACGGAGACCCAGTACTTC. Its translation: CASRFGGATETQYF.

This clonotype appeared many times. The V gene is TRBV7-8, the J gene TRBJ1-1; 8 bases are shared with TRBD1. The trim removed 3 bases at V and 1 base at J, leaving 7 bases unmatched. CDR1 SGHVS and CDR2 FQNEAQ come from the germline V gene. The CDR3 covers 16 residues. CDR3 coding DNA: TGTGCCAGCAGCTTCCCCCTGACAGGGGCGAACACTGAAGCTTTCTTT. Protein product: CASSFPLTGANTEAFF.

The chain uses TRBV7-6 and TRBJ2-5; maybe TRBD2 (6 bases). Trimming pared 5 bases from V and 0 bases from J, leaving 13 bases between. CDR1 is SGHVS, CDR2 FNYEAQ, per germline. The CDR3 covers 15 residues. CDR3 DNA: TGTGCCAGCAGCCACGGGACTTCGTACCAAGAGACCCAGTACTTC. This gives the protein CASSHGTSYQETQYF.

This clonotype showed up just a few times. The chain couples TRBV12-3 or TRBV12-4 to TRBJ2-5, with D possibly matching TRBD1 (5 bases). The CDR3 is 12 amino acids. V was trimmed by 2 bases and J by 4 bases, leaving 5 bases between them. The CDR3 DNA reads as TGTGCCAGCAGTTTACAGGGAGAGACCCAGTACTTC. As protein: CASSLQGETQYF.

The chain is built from TRBV28 and TRBJ2-2; TRBD1 matches at 10 bases. CDR3 size: 17 residues. The junction had 15 bases not matched to a gene; V was cut back by 10 bases and J by 4 bases. The germline CDR1 and CDR2 sequences are MDHEN and SYDVKM. This CDR3 is CANSTVGTGVITGELFF. The CDR3 nucleotides are TGTGCCAACAGCACCGTGGGGACAGGGGTTATCACCGGGGAGCTGTTTTTT.

The rearrangement links TRBV28 to TRBJ1-1; D not resolved. V was shortened by 0 bases and J by 0 bases, with 8 bases between the two germline ends. This CDR3 contains 15 residues. Germline lookup yields CDR1 MDHEN and CDR2 SYDVKM. The CDR3, as DNA: TGTGCCAGCAGTTTATGGGCCGTTGTGAACACTGAAGCTTTCTTT. As protein: CASSLWAVVNTEAFF.

This clonotype was seen only a few times. The chain links TRBV7-9 to TRBJ2-5, with D uncertain. CDR1 is SEHNR and CDR2 is FQNEAQ in the germline V gene (reference sequence). V lost 2 bases, J lost 0 bases, and 13 bases lay in between. The CDR3 runs 16 residues. This CDR3 reads CASSLLSNRDQETQYF. CDR3 in DNA: TGTGCCAGCAGCTTACTTAGCAATAGGGACCAAGAGACCCAGTACTTC.

This clonotype was picked up a small number of times. The CDR3 spells CASSLFGTGSLDYGYTF. The CDR3 DNA reads as TGTGCCAGCAGCTTATTCGGGACAGGGAGTCTTGACTATGGCTACACCTTC. The chain uses TRBV7-9 and TRBJ1-2; 9 bases are a match to TRBD1. Losses at the gene ends were 2 bases for V and 3 bases for J; bases not matched to a gene: 10. The V gene's germline CDR1 is SEHNR and CDR2 FQNEAQ (reference sequence). This CDR3 has 17 amino acids.

The chain links TRBV18 to TRBJ2-6; TRBD1 or TRBD2 may be the D gene (5 bases each). The V end was cut by 3 bases, the J end by 0 bases, with 15 bases between. Germline-derived CDR1 and CDR2 are KGHSH and LQKENI. CDR3 length: 18 residues. The CDR3 sequence is CASSPLTAARSGANVLTF. The CDR3 DNA is TGTGCCAGCTCACCTCTGACAGCGGCCCGCTCTGGGGCCAACGTCCTGACTTTC.

This clonotype came up a few times. The chain carries TRBV7-8 and TRBJ2-3, with D possibly being TRBD1 (6 bases). The CDR3 has 18 residues. V was shortened by 1 base and J by 0 bases, with 17 bases between the two germline ends. Germline V lookup: CDR1 SGHVS, CDR2 FQNEAQ. CDR3 nucleotides: TGTGCCAGCAGCTTAGTTGGCTCTTGGGGGCGAAGCACAGATACGCAGTATTTT. Its translation is CASSLVGSWGRSTDTQYF.

The V call is TRBV12-3 or TRBV12-4, the J call TRBJ1-2; 8 bases match TRBD1. The CDR3 is 15 amino acids. With 5 bases clipped from V and 1 base from J, the junction kept 6 bases outside the gene matches. The CDR3 is CASSPTTGVNYGYTF. The CDR3 DNA reads as TGTGCCAGCAGTCCCACGACAGGGGTTAACTATGGCTACACCTTC.

The rearrangement uses TRBV29-1 and TRBJ2-7; D is possibly TRBD1 (5 bases). From germline, CDR1 is SQVTM and CDR2 ANQGSEA. The V gene lost 5 bases and the J gene lost 5 bases, with 16 bases spanning the gap. This CDR3 comprises 13 residues. This chain's CDR3 is CSVWGTGQNEQYF. Here the CDR3 DNA reads TGCAGCGTTTGGGGTACAGGTCAAAACGAGCAGTACTTC.

The rearrangement joins TRBV27 to TRBJ1-4; tentatively, D is TRBD1 (5 bases). V lost 3 bases and J 8 bases, leaving 13 bases between the germline ends. This CDR3 spans 14 amino acids. The V gene's germline CDR1 is MNHEY and CDR2 SMNVEV (reference sequence). CDR3: CASSLNTGREKLFF. The DNA of the CDR3 is TGTGCCAGCAGTTTGAATACAGGAAGGGAAAAACTGTTTTTT.